A single sample gave rise to the 10 T cell receptor beta chains below, sequenced in a study of molecular identifiers for immune sequencing clone quantification. TCRdb ran MiXCR on the PCR reads and lists one entry per CDR3 protein. The sample has about 68,000 distinct CDR3 sequences, roughly 18% seen once. Input material: naive CD8+ T cells from blood, with Jurkat cell RNA spiked in. Subset reported: FACS-sorted CD8+CD4-CCR7+CD45RA+ naive T cells. These receptors were taken from a human donor in good health. Some libraries in this study had Jurkat cell RNA spiked in.

As concerns this clonotype: Since a much larger clone is just one base distant, this may be a read error. The rearrangement joins TRBV28 to TRBJ2-2; TRBD1 is a possible D gene (5 bases). The CDR3 has 13 residues. CDR1 is MDHEN, CDR2 SYDVKM, per germline. This chain's CDR3 is CANSFRATGELFF. The DNA of the CDR3 is TGTGCCAACAGTTTCAGGGCCACCGGGGAGCTGTTTTTT.

This clonotype was observed many times. The chain links TRBV10-3 to TRBJ2-3, with 7 bases matching TRBD2. Losses at the gene ends were 4 bases for V and 4 bases for J; bases not matched to a gene: 2. Germline V gene sequence: CDR1 ENHRY, CDR2 SYGVKD. The CDR3 loop spans 13 amino acids. The CDR3 nucleotides read TGTGCCATCAGTGGGACTAGGCCAGATACGCAGTATTTT. This encodes CAISGTRPDTQYF.

This clonotype was recorded many times. V and J are TRBV20-1 and TRBJ2-1; 13 nucleotides align to TRBD2. CDR3 length: 19 residues. CDR1 DFQATT and CDR2 SNEGSKA come from the germline V gene (reference sequence). V dropped 0 bases and J dropped 8; count of bases not matched to a gene: 16. CDR3 DNA: TGCAGTGCTAGAGATGCAGGAAGGACTAGCGGGAGTGCTAACGATGAGCAGTTCTTC. Residues: CSARDAGRTSGSANDEQFF.

This clonotype was seen ten or more times. The chain uses TRBV5-6 and TRBJ2-3, with D perhaps matching TRBD2 (5 bases). Trimming pared 5 bases from V and 4 bases from J, leaving 14 bases between. The CDR3 is 14 residues long. Germline values: CDR1 SGHDT, CDR2 YYEEEE. CDR3: CASSVRERSDTQYF. CDR3 nucleotide sequence: TGTGCCAGCAGTGTGAGGGAGAGGTCAGATACGCAGTATTTT.

With respect to this clonotype: A much larger clone differs from this one at a single base, so this may be a read error. The V gene is TRBV12-3 or TRBV12-4, the J gene TRBJ2-1; the match to TRBD2 covers 11 bases. Germline trimming cut 7 bases from V and 2 bases from J; bases unmatched to any gene: 7. The CDR3 consists of 16 residues. CDR3 amino acids: CASTLAGGSTYNEQFF. The CDR3 coding sequence is TGTGCCAGCACCCTAGCGGGAGGATCCACCTACAATGAGCAGTTCTTC.

In its sample, this clonotype was seen many times. The junction departs from germline at one end; a sequencing error may be responsible. The gene calls are TRBV7-9 and TRBJ2-1, with 9 nucleotides matching TRBD2. The germline CDR1 and CDR2 sequences are SEHNR and FQNEAQ (reference sequence). CDR3 size: 15 residues. As DNA, the CDR3 is TGTGCCAGCAGTTTAGCGGGGGATCCCTACAATGAGCAGTTCTTC. Residues: CASSLAGDPYNEQFF. The full variable domain, in which reference TRBV7-9 and TRBJ2-1 provide the parts outside the CDR3, is DTGVSQNPRHKITKRGQNVTFRCDPISEHNRLYWYRQTLGQGPEFLTYFQNEAQLEKSRLLSDRFSAERPKGSFSTLEIQRTEQGDSAMYLCASSLAGDPYNEQFFGPGTRLTVL.

In its sample, this clonotype was seen many times. V usage is TRBV24-1 and J usage is TRBJ2-2, with 11 bases lining up with TRBD2. Trimming cost V 10 bases and J 1 base; bases outside gene matches: 4. CDR3 length equals 15 residues. Germline V gene lookup returns CDR1 KGHDR and CDR2 SFDVKD. The CDR3 loop is CATRGLAENTGELFF. CDR3 DNA: TGTGCCACTAGGGGACTAGCGGAGAACACCGGGGAGCTGTTTTTT.

This clonotype was seen just once. The rearrangement joins TRBV11-2 to TRBJ2-1; 12 bases are shared with TRBD2. V was pared by 5 bases and J by 7 bases, with 15 bases of the junction left unmatched. Looked up from germline, CDR1 is SGHAT and CDR2 is FQNNGV. The CDR3 extends over 18 amino acids. CDR3 amino acids: CASSPGPTSGSCGNEQFF. CDR3 coding DNA: TGTGCCAGCAGCCCTGGACCGACTAGCGGGAGTTGTGGGAATGAGCAGTTCTTC.

A remark on this clonotype: Possible read error: a much larger clone is one base away. The chain couples TRBV9 to TRBJ2-1; 13 nucleotides line up with TRBD2. CDR1 SGDLS and CDR2 YYNGEE come from the germline V gene. The CDR3 totals 15 residues. The CDR3 DNA follows: TGTGCCGGCAGCGGGACTAGCGGGAATTACAATGAGCAGTTCTTC. It specifies CAGSGTSGNYNEQFF.

This clonotype was counted many times. The V gene is TRBV25-1, the J gene TRBJ2-7, with D tentatively TRBD1 (5 bases). Looked up from germline, CDR1 is MGHDK and CDR2 is SYGVNS. CDR3 length equals 16 residues. V was clipped by 0 bases and J by 0 bases, with 12 bases between them. In DNA, the CDR3 is TGTGCCAGCAGTGAATATACAGGCTACTACTCCTACGAGCAGTACTTC. It translates to CASSEYTGYYSYEQYF.